The entry below describes one TCR beta chain. Its specificity is not known. V lost 0 bases and J 6 bases, leaving 15 bases between the germline ends. CDR3 length equals 15 residues. The germline V gene has CDR1 LNHNV and CDR2 YYDKDF (reference sequence). The data stem from a study of naive and memory T cell subsets. Study-wide findings and caveats: In CD4 and CD8 cells, diversity dropped from naive through EMRA.

The beta constant-region primer was an equimolar mix of two oligonucleotides covering TRBC1 and TRBC2. Four rounds of PCR amplified the ligated cDNA using nested alpha and beta constant-region primers plus SP2. A 12-nucleotide UMI and the SP2 primer were added to the cDNA 3' end by oligonucleotide ligation. TCRdb analysed the UMI-ligation and nested PCR reads with MiXCR anew, one entry per CDR3 protein. Among some 83,000 distinct CDR3 sequences listed, 9% were seen once. The gene calls are TRBV15 and TRBJ2-7, with D possibly being TRBD2 (5 bases). Input material: naive CD8+ T cells from blood. This sequence was found in a human donor in good health. In DNA form, the CDR3 reads TGTGCCACCAGCAGAGATCCGTCGGGGATGGGCGAGCAGTACTTC. Translation gives CATSRDPSGMGEQYF.